The 15 T cell receptor beta chains in this list originate from one sample, sequenced in a study of T cell repertoires in aging, cancer and after chemotherapy. TCR beta rearrangements were amplified from peripheral blood genomic DNA. Multiplex touch-down PCR with TRB-A/B primers amplified rearranged V-D-J TRB sequences. TCRdb recomputed calls from the multiplex PCR reads with MiXCR, one row per CDR3 protein. The sample holds more than 8,500 distinct CDR3 sequences; roughly two fifths are singletons and the top ten take 9% to 15%. Sequencing was performed on blood. These receptor sequences come from a human donor with a solid tumor.

This sequence joins TRBV6-5 and TRBJ2-7; 12 nucleotides align to TRBD2. The CDR3 extends over 16 amino acids. Per germline, CDR1 MNHEY and CDR2 SVGAGI. Trimming took 6 bases from V and 4 from J; bases not matched to a gene: 10. CDR3 coding DNA: TGTGCCAGCAGGCCGACTAGCGGGAGCCCCAGGTACGAGCAGTACTTC. This gives the protein CASRPTSGSPRYEQYF.

V is TRBV5-6 and J is TRBJ1-1; 7 nucleotides agree with TRBD1. Germline CDR1 SGHDT, CDR2 YYEEEE. This CDR3 comprises 17 residues. V was clipped by 4 bases and J by 0 bases; unmatched bases: 12. The CDR3 region is CASSGLGRGWMNTEAFF. The CDR3 region has the DNA TGTGCCAGCAGCGGGCTAGGCAGGGGGTGGATGAACACTGAAGCTTTCTTT.

The V and J genes are TRBV30 and TRBJ2-5; D may be TRBD1 (6 bases). Germline CDR1 and CDR2: GTSNPN and SVGIG (reference sequence). This CDR3 spans 12 amino acids. With 4 bases removed from V and 2 bases from J, the gap between germline ends came to 8 bases. This CDR3 is CAWTGQQETQYF. The CDR3 DNA sequence: TGTGCCTGGACCGGACAGCAAGAGACCCAGTACTTC.

V is TRBV27 and J is TRBJ2-1; 13 bases are a match to TRBD2. The CDR3 runs 15 residues. V was pared by 5 bases and J by 8 bases, with 6 bases of the junction left unmatched. Germline assignment: CDR1 MNHEY and CDR2 SMNVEV (reference sequence). CDR3 residues: CASSPRTSGSHEQFF. The CDR3 DNA is TGTGCCAGCAGTCCCCGGACTAGCGGGAGTCATGAGCAGTTCTTC.

This clonotype was seen only a few times. The genes are TRBV6-5 and TRBJ1-6; D call uncertain. V lost 6 bases and J lost 6, with 12 bases in between. CDR3 length equals 14 residues. Germline lookup yields CDR1 MNHEY and CDR2 SVGAGI. CDR3 in DNA: TGTGCCAGCAGACCGGACGGCTCTAATTCACCCCTCCACTTT. Its translation is CASRPDGSNSPLHF.

This clonotype was seen a few times. The chain links TRBV6-5 to TRBJ1-6; no firm D call. The CDR3 totals 15 residues. Germline V lookup: CDR1 MNHEY, CDR2 SVGAGI. Trimming removed 7 bases from V and 4 bases from J, with 14 bases in between. The CDR3 nucleotides read TGTGCCAGCACTTCTACGACACTTTATAATTCACCCCTCCACTTT. Protein product: CASTSTTLYNSPLHF.

The chain recombines TRBV27 with TRBJ2-1; D is perhaps TRBD1 (6 bases). The CDR3 runs to 12 residues. Germline V gene sequence: CDR1 MNHEY, CDR2 SMNVEV (reference sequence). Trimming left V 6 bases short and J 6 bases short, with 9 bases between. CDR3 DNA: TGTGCCAGCAGAACAGGGCCCAATGAGCAGTTCTTC. Translated: CASRTGPNEQFF.

This chain connects TRBV29-1 to TRBJ2-2; 8 bases align to TRBD2. Trimming removed 3 bases from V and 7 bases from J; junction bases left unmatched: 4. The CDR3 sequence is 13 residues long. In germline, CDR1 is SQVTM, CDR2 ANQGSEA. CDR3 sequence: CSVDAGTSGELFF. In DNA form, the CDR3 reads TGCAGCGTTGACGCCGGGACTAGCGGGGAGCTGTTTTTT.

DNA for the CDR3: TGTGCCAGTAGTATCGACGGGACAGGGTTGTCTGGAAACACCATATATTTT. Translating gives CASSIDGTGLSGNTIYF. The V gene is TRBV19, the J gene TRBJ1-3, with 9 bases aligning to TRBD1. The trim removed 3 bases at V and 1 base at J, leaving 7 bases unmatched. CDR1 and CDR2 from the germline V gene are LNHDA and SQIVND (reference sequence). The CDR3 loop spans 17 amino acids.

J is TRBJ2-2 and V is TRBV5-6, with 11 bases identical to TRBD1. V was clipped by 5 bases and J by 0 bases; unmatched bases: 3. From germline, CDR1 is SGHDT and CDR2 YYEEEE. The CDR3 loop spans 16 amino acids. DNA for the CDR3: TGTGCCAGCAGTCGGACAGGGGGCGCGAACACCGGGGAGCTGTTTTTT. This gives the protein CASSRTGGANTGELFF.

This clonotype was detected only a few times. The CDR3 is CASSAGGAGGTEAFF. The CDR3 region has the DNA TGTGCCAGCAGCGCAGGGGGCGCGGGAGGCACTGAAGCTTTCTTT. J is TRBJ1-1 and V is TRBV11-3, with 8 positions matching TRBD1. This CDR3 region has 15 residues. Germline CDR1 reads SGHNT; CDR2 reads YENEEA. Trimming cost V 5 bases and J 4 bases; bases outside gene matches: 9.

The chain joins TRBV11-3 to TRBJ1-1; weak D call: TRBD1 (5 bases). Germline V gene sequence: CDR1 SGHNT, CDR2 YENEEA. CDR3 size: 13 residues. The V end lost 9 bases, the J end lost 1 base, and 12 bases lay between the germline ends. CDR3 nucleotides: TGTGCCAGTGGTCGGCAGGGGAACACTGAAGCTTTCTTT. Its protein is CASGRQGNTEAFF.

This sequence joins TRBV5-6 and TRBJ2-7; 8 bases align to TRBD1. The CDR3 extends over 15 amino acids. CDR1 and CDR2 from the germline V gene are SGHDT and YYEEEE. V gave up 0 bases and J gave up 3 bases; unmatched junction bases: 5. CDR3 in amino acids: CASSLEGQVFYEQYF. Written as DNA, the CDR3 is TGTGCCAGCAGCTTGGAGGGACAGGTCTTCTACGAGCAGTACTTC.

The J gene is TRBJ1-2, the V gene TRBV27; 8 bases are shared with TRBD1. The junction had 9 bases not matched to a gene; V was cut back by 2 bases and J by 7 bases. The germline CDR1 and CDR2 sequences are MNHEY and SMNVEV (reference sequence). This CDR3 is 15 amino acids long. The CDR3 DNA reads TGTGCCAGCAGTTTAGACAGGGGACGACAGAGTGGCTACACCTTC. This translates into CASSLDRGRQSGYTF.

V gene TRBV15 combines with J gene TRBJ1-5; D is unclear. Deletions cut 3 bases from V and 4 bases from J, with 13 bases between. The CDR3 is made up of 15 amino acids. Germline CDR1 reads LNHNV; CDR2 reads YYDKDF (reference sequence). The CDR3 DNA reads TGTGCCACCAGCAGTGGAGGTAGATTTAATCAGCCCCAGCATTTT. This translates into CATSSGGRFNQPQHF.